The rows below give T cell receptor beta chains drawn from one sample of a study of sequential checkpoint blockade in melanoma. This table comes from immunoSEQ multiplex PCR, and its TCRdb copy is limited to in-frame clones, with some not included. Found here are roughly 20,000 clones, around 83% of them singletons; the top ten hold 36%. Source: CD8+ T cells sorted from blood (inferred from file names), taken from a patient given nivolumab and ipilimumab in sequence. The receptors here all came from a human donor with melanoma. CDR3s include the opening cysteine and the closing phenylalanine or tryptophan. Each record gives: V gene, clone size, CDR3 protein. Clone size, where shown, is once, few, many, or a class for clones that have expanded.

>TRBV29-1|NA
CSVDDLPYNEQFF
>TRBV5-4|NA
CASSLGVTLAGGGFF
>TRBV11-2|NA
CASSSGLAPLKETQYF
>TRBV5-8|NA
CASSQVLIADSSYNEQFF
>TRBV28|NA
CASRGELAGKAKNIQYF
>TRBV28|NA
CASSLRAGLVGYGYTF
>TRBV6-1|NA
CASGPLDRGNSPLHF
>TRBV6-5|few
CASSSRGSNQPQHF
>TRBV5-8|NA
CASSSYGGTAYEQYF
>TRBV21-1|NA
CAAEQRGTWSRAKNIQYF
>TRBV7-9|NA
CASSLGTGNPGEQYF
>TRBV7-6|NA
CASSLGELSYEQYF
>TRBV28|NA
CASSFDRMTNNEQFF
>TRBV28|NA
CASSYYRELRQGGYTF
>TRBV7-9|NA
CASSAIHSGNGYTF
>TRBV27|NA
CASSTRLQRDEQYF
>TRBV7-9|NA
CASSPAGPGIQETQYF
>TRBV27|NA
CASTPGHPSNQPQHF
>TRBV28|NA
CASSRDRVVGTEAFF
>TRBV27|NA
CASSGGSSYNEQFF
>TRBV7-2|NA
CASSLELAGDFPNTGELFF
>TRBV15|NA
CATSRDPNSGANVLTF
>TRBV19|few
CASSPTNRGSGQYF
>TRBV10-2|NA
CASSENRGYEQYF
>TRBV27|NA
CASSFGGATEAFF
>TRBV30|NA
CAWSVQVAGGQFF
>TRBV14|NA
CASSQVFGTEAFF
>TRBV28|NA
CASSLTSGSYDEQYF
>TRBV9|NA
CASNGGAGYGYTF
>TRBV4-1|NA
CASSQDRLAGEQFF
>TRBV7-7|NA
CASSSTGTGELFF
>TRBV27|NA
CASSSLAGGAGELFF
>TRBV7-9|NA
CASSLAPEGVTYEQYF